This T cell receptor beta chain was captured in a study of blood T cell repertoires in COVID-19. Here immunoSEQ multiplex PCR was the method, and the copy in TCRdb shows in-frame clones only, minus some. This table holds roughly 310,000 clones, about 88% found once. CDR3 length: 15 amino acids. Germline V gene data show CDR1 as KGHDR and CDR2 as SFDVKD. After removal of 5 bases from V and 2 bases from J, the junction contained 7 bases not matched to a gene. The sequence derives from a man between 60 and 75 years old who had recovered from COVID-19. Sequencing was carried out using PBMCs or T cells enriched from blood (not recorded which). This chain links TRBV24-1 with TRBJ2-5; 7 bases map to TRBD1. The CDR3 is CATSGGTALQETQYF. The DNA of the CDR3 is TGTGCCACCAGTGGAGGGACAGCGCTTCAAGAGACCCAGTACTTC.